The present T cell receptor (beta chain) was sequenced within a study of blood T cell repertoires in COVID-19 (dated by TCRdb to the early 2020s). As for the study more broadly: Collaborator samples came from the United States, Italy and Spain and covered acute and convalescent phases of COVID-19. The material from the prospective study consisted of cDNA or gDNA derived from T cells, B-cell-depleted T cells, or PBMCs. Subjects who had been exposed to COVID-19, were actively infected with it, or had recovered from it provided the deeply sampled blood TCRbeta repertoires that made up the dataset. The repertoires were released in a freely available public database intended as a resource for research on the immune response to SARS-CoV-2. Samples were obtained from the ongoing ImmuneRACE study (first 160 participants) and from over a thousand subjects provided by 6 global collaborators. A de-identified subject ID, COVID-19 status, age in years and sex were almost always included in the sample metadata. Where HLA class I and class II types were available, the types were taken from metadata supplied by the sample provider, not from assay-based typing.

Whole blood was collected in K2EDTA tubes by collaborating institutions according to the institutions' own protocols. For TCRbeta analysis, collaborator samples were shipped as frozen whole blood, as isolated PBMCs, or as DNA extracted from either sample type. TCRbeta CDR3 regions were amplified from genomic DNA by means of the immunoSEQ Assay, a bias-controlled multiplex PCR. The study's own analysis went as follows. Nucleated cell counts per sample were estimated from amplification of reference gene primers within the assay. Sequence reads were collapsed and filtered to measure the absolute abundance of every unique TCRbeta CDR3 rearrangement. For each sample, productive Simpson clonality was calculated by taking the square root of Simpson's diversity index across productive rearrangements. TCRdb re-hosts the immuneACCESS table, in-frame sequences only. Its copies lack some clones; in the studies checked, an unresolved V gene accounts for under half of them, and the cause for the rest is not known. The DNA was the basis for D and trimming; V, J and clone size are from that table. Counted in this sample were fewer than 250,000 clones; approximately 87% of them appeared once. 2% to 2.5% of the sample goes to the ten largest clones.

What the work shows at the level of the full study, not this receptor alone: Clinical and demographic metadata were provided uncurated, with the amount varying by source and participant.

Of note for this clone: There is no known antigen for this receptor. No much larger clonotype is one base removed from it; base qualities were not supplied.

V and J lose 4 bases and 9 bases, and a span of 7 bases separates them. Inclusive of the bounding cysteine and phenylalanine, the CDR3 is 11 residues long. CDR3 DNA is the only sequence kept; it has 33 bases, read in frame from the first base. The sequence derives from a woman in her fifties or sixties with acute or convalescent COVID-19. Input material: peripheral blood. Rearrangement joined TRBV12-3 or TRBV12-4 to TRBJ2-1; too little of a D gene remains to name it. In nucleotides, the sequence is TGTGCCAGCAGTTATCAAGCTGAGCAGTTCTTC. Translated, this gives CASSYQAEQFF.